Sequencing of this T cell receptor beta chain was carried out in a study of blood T cells in healthy people across ages. Notes on the study in general: Investigators viewed diversity estimates from one million T cells as underestimates, the study reported.

Per individual sample, total RNA of at least 5 micrograms was extracted. It was with a sample-barcoded 5' primer and a J-beta primer mix that a second PCR of roughly 7 to 12 cycles was run. TCRdb ran MiXCR on the 5' RACE reads and lists one entry per CDR3 protein. The sample has around 1,000,000 distinct CDR3 sequences; more than 30% are singletons. This clonotype showed up just a few times. Its matching antigen is unknown. The CDR3 length is 16 residues. The germline V gene has CDR1 SNHLY and CDR2 FYNNEI. Trimming cost V 3 bases and J 5 bases, with 16 bases left between them. The chain employs TRBV2 and TRBJ1-4, with a possible D match to TRBD1 (5 bases). The TCR originated in a man younger than 35 in good health. The specimen sequenced was blood. The CDR3 region is CASSDDRGLINEKLFF. The CDR3 bases are TGTGCCAGCAGTGACGATCGGGGACTTATAAATGAAAAACTGTTTTTT.